These 14 T cell receptor beta chains came from one sample sequenced in a study of T cells in Graves' hyperthyroidism and ophthalmopathy. Template material for amplifying TCR beta CDR3 regions consisted of RNA transcripts. Researchers ran a first-round RT-PCR on the TCR CDR3 using the HTBI primer set. TCRdb reprocessed the multiplex PCR reads via MiXCR and lists one record per CDR3 protein. The top ten clones hold about 30% of a sample with fewer than 300,000 distinct CDR3 sequences, less than 30% of them seen once. The sample comprised blood. The receptors stem from a man in his forties or fifties with Graves' hyperthyroidism that later progressed to Graves' ophthalmopathy.

The rearrangement joins TRBV6-1 to TRBJ2-7, with a weak D call TRBD2 (5 bases). The length of the CDR3 is 12 residues. Germline CDR1 and CDR2: MNHNS and SASEGT. V lost 7 bases, J lost 3 bases, and 10 bases lay in between. Written as DNA, the CDR3 is TGTGCCAGCAAATCGGCGGGCTACGAGCAGTACTTC. Translating it yields CASKSAGYEQYF.

V usage is TRBV11-2 and J usage is TRBJ2-7; D is uncertain. Germline CDR1 is SGHAT and CDR2 is FQNNGV. The CDR3 has 14 amino acids. Trimming removed 5 bases at V and 0 bases at J, with 11 bases between. The CDR3 here is CASSQGPHSYEQYF. DNA of the CDR3: TGTGCCAGCAGCCAAGGACCCCACTCCTACGAGCAGTACTTC.

J is TRBJ1-5 and V is TRBV11-1, with TRBD1 identical over 9 bases. Trimming took 6 bases from V and 6 from J; bases not matched to a gene: 12. CDR3 length equals 16 residues. CDR1 and CDR2 (germline): SGHAT, FQDESV (reference sequence). This chain's CDR3 is CASRQRNRGLSQPQHF. The CDR3 bases are TGTGCCAGCAGACAACGGAACAGGGGGCTTAGTCAGCCCCAGCATTTT. Drawing the rest from reference TRBV11-1 and TRBJ1-5, the complete variable domain is EAEVAQSPRYKITEKSQAVAFWCDPISGHATLYWYRQILGQGPELLVQFQDESVVDDSQLPKDRFSAERLKGVDSTLKIQPAELGDSAMYLCASRQRNRGLSQPQHFGDGTRLSIL.

This clonotype was observed a few times. This chain links TRBV11-1 with TRBJ1-1; D gene ambiguous. Trimming left V 5 bases short and J 1 base short, with 11 bases between. Germline V gene sequence: CDR1 SGHAT, CDR2 FQDESV (reference sequence). There are 14 residues in the CDR3. CDR3 sequence reads: CASSASLQNTEAFF. CDR3 coding DNA: TGTGCCAGCAGCGCATCCCTTCAGAACACTGAAGCTTTCTTT. Full variable domain (outside the CDR3, taken from reference TRBV11-1 and TRBJ1-1): EAEVAQSPRYKITEKSQAVAFWCDPISGHATLYWYRQILGQGPELLVQFQDESVVDDSQLPKDRFSAERLKGVDSTLKIQPAELGDSAMYLCASSASLQNTEAFFGQGTRLTVV.

This clonotype was recorded many times. The chain has TRBV11-3 and TRBJ2-7; the D is unclear. V lost 0 bases and J lost 2, with 8 bases in between. The CDR3 runs 14 residues. Germline-derived CDR1 and CDR2 are SGHNT and YENEEA. CDR3 sequence: CASSLEAETYEQYF. The CDR3 DNA sequence: TGTGCCAGCAGCTTAGAGGCGGAGACCTACGAGCAGTACTTC.

The chain combines TRBV2 with TRBJ2-5; a weak D match, TRBD2 (5 bases). The V end lost 5 bases, the J end lost 2 bases, and 9 bases lay between the germline ends. The germline gives CDR1 SNHLY, CDR2 FYNNEI. This CDR3 is 13 amino acids long. CDR3 residues: CASSMRVQETQYF. CDR3 nucleotides: TGTGCCAGCAGTATGCGGGTGCAAGAGACCCAGTACTTC.

This clonotype was seen ten or more times. V and J are TRBV2 and TRBJ2-2; maybe TRBD2 (5 bases). The germline CDR1 and CDR2 sequences are SNHLY and FYNNEI. The CDR3 contains 14 residues. V shed 11 bases and J shed 6 bases, with 19 bases lying between them. CDR3 protein: CAGRTSKVAGELFF. For the CDR3, the DNA is TGTGCCGGGCGAACTAGTAAAGTCGCCGGGGAGCTGTTTTTT.

In this sample, this clonotype turned up many times. The rearrangement joins TRBV10-3 to TRBJ1-5; D is unresolved. Between the trimmed V and J ends, which lost 4 bases and 7 bases, there was a span of 8 bases. Germline values: CDR1 ENHRY, CDR2 SYGVKD. CDR3 size: 12 residues. The CDR3 DNA follows: TGTGCCATCAGTGGCGGGAGACAGCCCCAGCATTTT. It encodes CAISGGRQPQHF.

Only a few counts were recorded for this clonotype. The chain links TRBV18 to TRBJ1-2; 8 bases line up with TRBD1. Germline values: CDR1 KGHSH, CDR2 LQKENI. V was pared by 3 bases and J by 8 bases, with 8 bases of the junction left unmatched. The CDR3 totals 14 residues. The CDR3, as DNA: TGTGCCAGCTCACCGACAGGGGTCCCCGGAGGCTACACCTTC. It encodes CASSPTGVPGGYTF.

This clonotype was detected ten times or more. DNA for the CDR3: TGCGCCAGCAGCTTGGACAGTCTCAATCAGCCCCAGCATTTT. It specifies CASSLDSLNQPQHF. This chain joins TRBV5-1 and TRBJ1-5; D remains ambiguous. V lost 0 bases, J lost 3 bases, and 7 bases lay in between. Looked up from germline, CDR1 is SGHRS and CDR2 is YFSETQ. This CDR3 spans 14 amino acids.

The chain carries TRBV9 and TRBJ2-1; a weak D match, TRBD2 (6 bases). Germline V lookup: CDR1 SGDLS, CDR2 YYNGEE. CDR3 size: 15 residues. V gave up 3 bases and J gave up 5 bases, with 15 bases separating them. The CDR3: CASSAGSGFDNEQFF. CDR3 nucleotide sequence: TGTGCCAGCAGCGCAGGGAGCGGGTTCGACAATGAGCAGTTCTTC. Full variable domain (missing parts from reference TRBV9 and TRBJ2-1): DSGVTQTPKHLITATGQRVTLRCSPRSGDLSVYWYQQSLDQGLQFLIQYYNGEERAKGNILERFSAQQFPDLHSELNLSSLELGDSALYFCASSAGSGFDNEQFFGPGTRLTVL.

This clonotype was counted many times. J is TRBJ2-5 and V is TRBV7-2; D not certain. Germline V CDR1 and CDR2: SGHTA, FQGNSA. The V end was cut by 3 bases, the J end by 6 bases, with 5 bases between. The CDR3 consists of 11 residues. CDR3: CASSFLQTQYF. CDR3 nucleotides: TGTGCCAGCAGCTTTCTACAGACCCAGTACTTC.

The DNA of the CDR3 is TGCGCCAGCAGCTCGAAAGGTTCTCCCCCTTCCCAGTACTTC. Residues: CASSSKGSPPSQYF. This sequence joins TRBV5-1 and TRBJ2-5; D is undetermined. Germline-derived CDR1 and CDR2 are SGHRS and YFSETQ. The V gene lost 3 bases and the J gene lost 9 bases, with 18 bases spanning the gap. The CDR3 runs 14 residues.

Many counts were recorded for this clonotype. The germline gene is not matched at one end of the junction; a read error may be the cause. The J gene is TRBJ2-2, the V gene TRBV6-1; TRBD1 matches at 9 bases. Germline values: CDR1 MNHNS, CDR2 SASEGT. The CDR3 has 15 amino acids. As DNA, the CDR3 is TGTGTCAGCAGCGGCCCCTGGACAGGGGTCGGGGAGCTGTTTTTT. Translating it yields CVSSGPWTGVGELFF.